This passage covers 2 T cell receptor beta chains from one sample sequenced in a study of OX40 agonist ivuxolimab in advanced cancers. Clones were sequenced by immunoSEQ multiplex PCR, and TCRdb holds only the in-frame ones, with some missing. The repertoire holds roughly 48,000 clones, with roughly 85% as singletons. Material: CD4+ or CD8+ T cells sorted from blood, obtained in a trial of the OX40 agonist ivuxolimab. These receptors were collected from an adult with an advanced solid tumor such as melanoma, head and neck, liver or kidney cancer.

The chain joins TRBV4-1 to TRBJ1-3; D may be TRBD1 (5 bases). The CDR3 extends over 18 amino acids. Germline CDR1 is MGHRA and CDR2 is YSYEKL. The V end was cut by 3 bases, the J end by 2 bases, with 20 bases between. In nucleotides, the CDR3 is TGCGCCAGCAGCCAGTCTCCCAACGGGGGTTTCCCTGGAAACACCATATATTTT. This codes for CASSQSPNGGFPGNTIYF.

V usage is TRBV7-9 and J usage is TRBJ2-5, with TRBD2 matching over 8 bases. CDR3 length equals 16 residues. The germline V gene has CDR1 SEHNR and CDR2 FQNEAQ (reference sequence). V lost 0 bases to trimming and J lost 0 bases; unmatched junction nucleotides: 3. This CDR3 is CASSLAFSGNQETQYF. Here the CDR3 DNA reads TGTGCCAGCAGCTTAGCTTTTAGCGGGAACCAAGAGACCCAGTACTTC.